These 19 T cell receptor beta chains originate from one sample sequenced in a study of blood T cell repertoires in COVID-19. The repertoire was sequenced with immunoSEQ multiplex PCR; TCRdb's copy has only in-frame clones and lacks some. Here the sample spans under 300,000 clones, approximately 90% being singletons. Sequenced material: peripheral blood. These receptors were obtained from a man between 60 and 75 years old who had recovered from COVID-19.

The chain is built from TRBV27 and TRBJ1-1, with D perhaps matching TRBD1 (6 bases). The CDR3 runs 16 residues. Germline CDR1 and CDR2: MNHEY and SMNVEV (reference sequence). Trimming cost V 5 bases and J 0 bases, with 16 bases left between them. The CDR3 spells CASSIRTGSMNTEAFF. The DNA for the CDR3 is TGTGCCAGCAGTATTAGAACAGGGAGTATGAACACTGAAGCTTTCTTT.

The chain carries TRBV19 and TRBJ2-5; 12 bases are a match to TRBD2. The CDR3 totals 18 residues. V was clipped by 7 bases and J by 5 bases; unmatched bases: 17. From germline, CDR1 is LNHDA and CDR2 SQIVND (reference sequence). The CDR3 here is CASKTKRASGGARETQYF. The CDR3 bases are TGTGCCAGTAAGACTAAGAGGGCTAGCGGGGGGGCCCGGGAGACCCAGTACTTC. The whole variable domain, remainder taken from reference TRBV19 and TRBJ2-5, is DGGITQSPKYLFRKEGQNVTLSCEQNLNHDAMYWYRQDPGQGLRLIYYSQIVNDFQKGDIAEGYSVSREKKESFPLTVTSAQKNPTAFYLCASKTKRASGGARETQYFGPGTRLLVL.

V is TRBV19 and J is TRBJ2-2; the match to TRBD2 covers 11 bases. Per germline, CDR1 LNHDA and CDR2 SQIVND (reference sequence). The CDR3 sequence is 15 residues long. J lost 7 bases, V lost 8 bases, and 9 bases had no gene match. CDR3: CASRLAGTPGGELFF. The CDR3 DNA reads TGTGCCAGTCGACTAGCGGGGACTCCGGGCGGGGAGCTGTTTTTT.

The chain couples TRBV5-1 to TRBJ2-3, with 9 nucleotides matching TRBD2. Germline V gene lookup returns CDR1 SGHRS and CDR2 YFSETQ. The CDR3 runs to 15 residues. The J segment lost 2 bases and the V segment lost 4 bases, leaving 5 bases of the junction unmatched. The CDR3 nucleotides read TGCGCCAGCAGCCGGACTAGCGTATTCACAGATACGCAGTATTTT. Amino acid sequence: CASSRTSVFTDTQYF. The variable domain in full, with the rest retrieved from reference TRBV5-1 and TRBJ2-3, is KAGVTQTPRYLIKTRGQQVTLSCSPISGHRSVSWYQQTPGQGLQFLFEYFSETQRNKGNFPGRFSGRQFSNSRSEMNVSTLELGDSALYLCASSRTSVFTDTQYFGPGTRLTVL.

The rearrangement joins TRBV27 to TRBJ2-6; D ambiguous. CDR3 length equals 13 residues. In germline, CDR1 is MNHEY, CDR2 SMNVEV (reference sequence). Deletions cut 6 bases from V and 6 bases from J, with 9 bases between. The CDR3 DNA reads as TGTGCCAGCAGGGGCTTAGAGGCCAACGTCCTGACTTTC. Encoded protein: CASRGLEANVLTF.

The gene calls are TRBV27 and TRBJ2-2; D might be TRBD1 (6 bases). CDR1 and CDR2 from the germline V gene are MNHEY and SMNVEV (reference sequence). V dropped 3 bases and J dropped 6 bases, with 11 bases sitting between them. This CDR3 is 14 amino acids long. The CDR3 region is CASSFAGVAGELFF. The CDR3 bases are TGTGCCAGCAGTTTTGCAGGGGTAGCCGGGGAGCTGTTTTTT.

This chain's CDR3 is CASSESTDNEKLFF. The DNA of the CDR3 is TGTGCCAGCAGTGAATCGACAGACAATGAAAAACTGTTTTTT. The rearrangement joins TRBV25-1 to TRBJ1-4; perhaps TRBD1 as D (5 bases). V was pared by 1 base and J by 5 bases, with 8 bases between. Germline CDR1 MGHDK, CDR2 SYGVNS. The CDR3 has 14 amino acids.

J is TRBJ2-2 and V is TRBV23-1; 8 bases fit TRBD2. TRBV23-1 is noted as an ORF with a role that remains uncertain. V trimming: 3 bases; J trimming: 5 bases; junction bases outside the gene matches: 8. The CDR3 is 16 residues long. CDR3 bases: TGCGCCAGCAGTCATCCACCGGGGGGGCCGACCGGGGAGCTGTTTTTT. The encoded protein is CASSHPPGGPTGELFF.

The rearrangement joins TRBV5-6 to TRBJ2-1; no firm D call. The length of the CDR3 is 11 residues. V lost 5 bases and J lost 3, with 3 bases in between. CDR1 SGHDT and CDR2 YYEEEE come from the germline V gene. CDR3 loop: CASSIYNEQFF. The DNA of the CDR3 is TGTGCCAGCAGTATCTACAATGAGCAGTTCTTC.

J is TRBJ2-3 and V is TRBV11-3, with D uncertain. V was trimmed by 5 bases and J by 0 bases, leaving 3 bases between them. The germline V gene has CDR1 SGHNT and CDR2 YENEEA. The CDR3 is made up of 12 amino acids. CDR3 in amino acids: CASSLSTDTQYF. CDR3 in DNA: TGTGCCAGCAGCCTGAGCACAGATACGCAGTATTTT.

This chain joins TRBV7-9 and TRBJ2-7; TRBD1 might be the D (6 bases). Trimming pared 1 base from V and 5 bases from J, leaving 9 bases between. CDR1 and CDR2 (germline): SEHNR, FQNEAQ (reference sequence). The CDR3 has 13 amino acids. This CDR3 is CASSLGHRDEQYF. CDR3 bases: TGTGCCAGCAGCTTAGGGCACAGGGACGAGCAGTACTTC.

The chain recombines TRBV5-1 with TRBJ2-1; 9 bases fit TRBD1. CDR3 size: 15 residues. Germline-derived CDR1 and CDR2 are SGHRS and YFSETQ. V lost 4 bases, J lost 5 bases, and 7 bases stayed unmatched. In DNA, the CDR3 is TGCGCCAGCAGCCTTCGACAGGGGGACCACAATGAGCAGTTCTTC. The encoded protein is CASSLRQGDHNEQFF.

The J gene is TRBJ2-5, the V gene TRBV2; TRBD1 might be the D (5 bases). There are 14 residues in the CDR3. V was pared by 3 bases and J by 5 bases, with 13 bases between. CDR1 and CDR2 (germline): SNHLY, FYNNEI. This chain's CDR3 is CASSDAQGVETQYF. The CDR3 DNA is TGTGCCAGCAGTGATGCTCAAGGGGTGGAGACCCAGTACTTC.

The CDR3 loop is CASGLGGTVNEQFF. Here the CDR3 DNA reads TGTGCTAGTGGTTTGGGGGGGACAGTGAATGAGCAGTTCTTC. V and J are TRBV12-5 and TRBJ2-1; 7 bases line up with TRBD1. The CDR3 spans 14 residues. Germline CDR1 reads LGHNT; CDR2 reads FRNRAP. V lost 1 base to trimming and J lost 7 bases; unmatched junction nucleotides: 4.

The genes are TRBV5-1 and TRBJ2-3; no clear D gene. V shed 0 bases and J shed 0 bases, with 8 bases lying between them. The CDR3 has 15 residues. The germline gives CDR1 SGHRS, CDR2 YFSETQ. CDR3 DNA sequence: TGCGCCAGCAGCTTGGCCCATCCCAGCACAGATACGCAGTATTTT. This codes for CASSLAHPSTDTQYF.

The genes are TRBV7-8 and TRBJ1-2; TRBD1 is a possible D gene (6 bases). Trimming took 7 bases from V and 4 from J, leaving 13 bases between them. The germline V gene has CDR1 SGHVS and CDR2 FQNEAQ. This CDR3 region has 13 residues. This CDR3 reads CASTHTGSYGYTF. In nucleotides, the CDR3 is TGTGCCAGCACCCACACAGGGTCCTATGGCTACACCTTC. Using reference TRBV7-8 and TRBJ1-2 for the parts outside the CDR3, the full variable domain is GAGVSQSPRYKVAKRGQDVALRCDPISGHVSLFWYQQALGQGPEFLTYFQNEAQLDKSGLPSDRFFAERPEGSVSTLKIQRTQQEDSAVYLCASTHTGSYGYTFGSGTRLTVV.

This rearrangement joins TRBV11-1 to TRBJ2-1; 9 bases match TRBD1. V lost 5 bases and J lost 8; bases outside the gene matches: 7. Germline V gene lookup returns CDR1 SGHAT and CDR2 FQDESV (reference sequence). The CDR3 is made up of 14 amino acids. CDR3 sequence: CASSQDRGRDEQFF. DNA of the CDR3: TGTGCCAGCAGCCAGGACAGGGGACGGGATGAGCAGTTCTTC.

The chain couples TRBV3-1 (or the pseudogene TRBV3-2) to TRBJ1-1; 9 positions agree with TRBD1. CDR3 size: 17 residues. The V gene's germline CDR1 is LGHDT and CDR2 YNNKEL (reference sequence). Germline trimming cut 3 bases from V and 6 bases from J; bases unmatched to any gene: 14. Written as DNA, the CDR3 is TGTGCCAGCAGCCATAAGGGACAGGGCGCCTGGGAGGCTGAAGCTTTCTTT. Its translation: CASSHKGQGAWEAEAFF.

The chain uses TRBV24-1 and TRBJ1-2; 7 bases are a match to TRBD1. V shed 0 bases, J shed 6 bases, and the junction held 12 bases outside the gene matches. The CDR3 length is 17 residues. Germline-derived CDR1 and CDR2 are KGHDR and SFDVKD. The CDR3 protein is CATSDLLDRVVSDGYTF. CDR3 sequence (DNA): TGTGCCACCAGTGATTTGCTTGACAGGGTAGTTTCGGATGGCTACACCTTC.